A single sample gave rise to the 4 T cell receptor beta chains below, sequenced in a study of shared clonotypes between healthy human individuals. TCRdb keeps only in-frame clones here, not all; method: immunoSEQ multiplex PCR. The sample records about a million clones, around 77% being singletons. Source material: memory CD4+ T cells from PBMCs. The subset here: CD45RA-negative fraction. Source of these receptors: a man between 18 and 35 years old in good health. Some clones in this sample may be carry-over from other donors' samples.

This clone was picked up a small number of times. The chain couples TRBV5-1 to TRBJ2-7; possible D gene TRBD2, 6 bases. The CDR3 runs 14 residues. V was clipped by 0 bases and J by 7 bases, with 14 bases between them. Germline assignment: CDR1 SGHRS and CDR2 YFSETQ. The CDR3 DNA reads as TGCGCCAGCAGCTTGGCACAGGCGGGAAGAGAGCAGTACTTC. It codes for CASSLAQAGREQYF. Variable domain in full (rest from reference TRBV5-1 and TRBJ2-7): KAGVTQTPRYLIKTRGQQVTLSCSPISGHRSVSWYQQTPGQGLQFLFEYFSETQRNKGNFPGRFSGRQFSNSRSEMNVSTLELGDSALYLCASSLAQAGREQYFGPGTRLTVT.

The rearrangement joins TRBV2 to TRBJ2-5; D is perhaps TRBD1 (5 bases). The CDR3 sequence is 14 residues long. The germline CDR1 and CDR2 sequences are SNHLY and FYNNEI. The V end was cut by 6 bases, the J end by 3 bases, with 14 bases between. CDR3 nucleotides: TGTGCCAGCAGGCTAAGACAGACAAAAGAGACCCAGTACTTC. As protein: CASRLRQTKETQYF. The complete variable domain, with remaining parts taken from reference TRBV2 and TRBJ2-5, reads EPEVTQTPSHQVTQMGQEVILRCVPISNHLYFYWYRQILGQKVEFLVSFYNNEISEKSEIFDDQFSVERPDGSNFTLKIRSTKLEDSAMYFCASRLRQTKETQYFGPGTRLLVL.

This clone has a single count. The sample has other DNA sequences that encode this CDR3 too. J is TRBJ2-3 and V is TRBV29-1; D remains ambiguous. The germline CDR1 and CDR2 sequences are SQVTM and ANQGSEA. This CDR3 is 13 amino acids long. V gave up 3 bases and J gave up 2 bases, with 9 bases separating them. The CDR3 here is CSVEGSSTDTQYF. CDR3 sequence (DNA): TGCAGCGTTGAGGGCAGTTCCACAGATACGCAGTATTTT.

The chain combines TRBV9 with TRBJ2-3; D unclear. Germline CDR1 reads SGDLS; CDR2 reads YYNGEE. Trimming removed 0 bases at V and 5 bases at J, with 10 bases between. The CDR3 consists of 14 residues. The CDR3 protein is CASSVGDRRDTQYF. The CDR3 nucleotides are TGTGCCAGCAGCGTAGGGGATCGCAGAGATACGCAGTATTTT.